This record concerns one TCR beta chain sequence. Its antigen remains unidentified. In the PCR, 60 Vbeta and 13 Jbeta primers were used. In the study's own analysis: In a later analysis, 8.5 million to 14 million of tens of millions of unique beta chains occurred in at least two donors. Data came from immunoSEQ multiplex PCR; TCRdb stores just in-frame clones and leaves some out. Clonal size and the V and J genes are those of that table, whereas D and trimming came from the DNA. This sample yields 80,000 to 100,000 clones, of which more than 50% are seen a single time; about 15% belongs to the top ten. The CDR3 has 16 residues. V was trimmed by 6 bases and J by 2 bases, leaving 17 bases between them. Looked up from germline, CDR1 is MDHEN and CDR2 is SYDVKM. The data belong to a study of cytomegalovirus exposure and HLA in healthy donors. Notes on the study in general: Researchers counted approximately 160 TCR beta chains as cytomegalovirus-associated. The authors later found most CMV-associated TCR beta chains appeared HLA-restricted.

The sequenced sample was PBMCs. The chain carries TRBV28 and TRBJ1-3, with D possibly TRBD1 on 5 matching bases. The origin of this receptor is a woman in her 40s in good health and CMV-seropositive. For the CDR3, the DNA is TGTGCCAGCAGCCCCCAGGGCTTACGGGCTGGAAACACCATATATTTT. As protein: CASSPQGLRAGNTIYF.